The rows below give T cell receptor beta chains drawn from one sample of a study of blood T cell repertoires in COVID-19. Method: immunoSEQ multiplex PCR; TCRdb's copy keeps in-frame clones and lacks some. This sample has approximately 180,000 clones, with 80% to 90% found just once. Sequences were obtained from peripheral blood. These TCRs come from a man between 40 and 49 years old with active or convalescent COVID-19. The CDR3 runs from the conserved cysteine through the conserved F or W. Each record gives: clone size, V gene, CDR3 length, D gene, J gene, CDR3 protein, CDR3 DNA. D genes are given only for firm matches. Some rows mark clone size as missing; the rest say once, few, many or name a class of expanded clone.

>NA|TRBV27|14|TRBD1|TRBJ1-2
CASSAGTEHYGYTF
TGTGCCAGCAGTGCAGGGACAGAACACTATGGCTACACCTTC
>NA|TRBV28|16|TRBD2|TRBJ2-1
CASSLTSGGNRAGQFF
TGTGCCAGCAGTTTGACTAGCGGGGGGAACAGGGCCGGGCAGTTCTTC
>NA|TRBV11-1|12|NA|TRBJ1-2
CASSLGGDGYTF
TGTGCCAGCAGCTTAGGTGGAGATGGCTACACCTTC
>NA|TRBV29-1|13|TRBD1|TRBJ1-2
CSVTRGLNYGYTF
TGCAGCGTGACTAGGGGGCTTAACTATGGCTACACCTTC
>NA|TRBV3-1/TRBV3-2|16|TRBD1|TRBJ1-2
CASSPLGQGAAYGYTF
TGTGCCAGCAGCCCACTCGGACAGGGGGCGGCCTATGGCTACACCTTC
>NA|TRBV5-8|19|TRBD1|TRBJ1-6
CASSLSRQGARSIYSPLHF
TGTGCCAGCAGCTTATCTCGACAGGGGGCGCGTTCAATATATTCACCCCTCCACTTT
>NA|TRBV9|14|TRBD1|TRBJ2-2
CASSVEGASGELFF
TGTGCCAGCAGCGTAGAGGGGGCAAGCGGGGAGCTGTTTTTT
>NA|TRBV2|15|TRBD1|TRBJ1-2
CASTDPGQGREGYTF
TGTGCCAGCACCGACCCCGGACAGGGCCGGGAGGGCTACACCTTC
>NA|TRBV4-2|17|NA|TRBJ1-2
CASSQGMTAGTTNGYTF
TGTGCCAGCAGCCAAGGTATGACTGCCGGGACAACTAATGGCTACACCTTC
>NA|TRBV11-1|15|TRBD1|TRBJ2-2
CASSPHRGQAGELFF
TGTGCCAGCAGCCCGCACAGGGGGCAGGCCGGGGAGCTGTTTTTT
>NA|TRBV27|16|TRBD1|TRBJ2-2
CASSLWGQVNTGELFF
TGTGCCAGCAGTTTATGGGGACAGGTGAACACCGGGGAGCTGTTTTTT
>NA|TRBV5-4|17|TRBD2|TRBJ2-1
CASSLDGPAGGRNEQFF
TGTGCCAGCAGCTTGGACGGTCCAGCGGGGGGTAGGAATGAGCAGTTCTTC
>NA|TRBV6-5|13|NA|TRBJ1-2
CASTPQGNYGYTF
TGTGCCAGCACCCCACAGGGCAACTATGGCTACACCTTC
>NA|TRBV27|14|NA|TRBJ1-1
CASGNGQLNTEAFF
TGTGCCAGCGGAAATGGACAGCTGAACACTGAAGCTTTCTTT
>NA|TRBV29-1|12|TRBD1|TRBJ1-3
CSAGTAGNTIYF
TGCAGCGCCGGGACAGCCGGAAACACCATATATTTT
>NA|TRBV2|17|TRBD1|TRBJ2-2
CASSGPGTGANTGELFF
TGTGCCAGCAGTGGCCCCGGGACAGGGGCGAACACCGGGGAGCTGTTTTTT
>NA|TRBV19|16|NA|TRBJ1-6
CASTPRQTLRDSPLHF
TGTGCCAGTACCCCAAGACAGACGCTCAGAGATTCACCCCTCCACTTT
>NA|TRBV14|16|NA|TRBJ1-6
CASSPNFKGIHSPLHF
TGTGCCAGCAGCCCGAATTTCAAGGGGATTCATTCACCCCTCCACTTT
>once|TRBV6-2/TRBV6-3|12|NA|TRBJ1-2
CASSELPGGYTF
TGTGCCAGCAGCGAGCTTCCGGGGGGCTACACCTTC
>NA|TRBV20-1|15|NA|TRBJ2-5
CSASPDWGRQETQYF
TGCAGTGCTAGTCCCGACTGGGGGCGACAAGAGACCCAGTACTTC
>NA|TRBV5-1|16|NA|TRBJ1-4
CASSWGGSLSNEKLFF
TGCGCCAGCAGCTGGGGGGGCAGCCTTTCTAATGAAAAACTGTTTTTT
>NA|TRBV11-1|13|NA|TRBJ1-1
CASSPNNRETAFF
TGTGCCAGCAGCCCAAACAACAGGGAGACAGCTTTCTTT
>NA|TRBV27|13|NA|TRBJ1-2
CASSPEWASGYTF
TGTGCCAGCAGTCCTGAGTGGGCGAGTGGCTACACCTTC
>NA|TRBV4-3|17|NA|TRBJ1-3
CASSQTQAPPPGNTIYF
TGCGCCAGCAGCCAAACACAGGCTCCCCCCCCTGGAAACACCATATATTTT
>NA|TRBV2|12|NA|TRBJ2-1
CASSAQYNEQFF
TGTGCCAGCAGTGCACAGTACAATGAGCAGTTCTTC
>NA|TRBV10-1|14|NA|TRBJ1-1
CASSESRGSTEAFF
TGCGCCAGCAGTGAGTCCAGGGGTTCCACTGAAGCTTTCTTT
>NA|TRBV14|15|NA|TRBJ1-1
CASSLVQALNTEAFF
TGTGCCAGCAGCCTTGTACAGGCCCTGAACACTGAAGCTTTCTTT
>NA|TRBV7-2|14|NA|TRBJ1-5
CASSLGQPDQPQHF
TGTGCCAGCAGCTTAGGACAGCCGGATCAGCCCCAGCATTTT
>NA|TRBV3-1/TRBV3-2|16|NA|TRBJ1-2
CASSQEHRTNNYGYTF
TGTGCCAGCAGCCAAGAGCACAGGACGAATAACTATGGCTACACCTTC
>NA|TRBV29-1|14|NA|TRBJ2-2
CSVPGLSNTGELFF
TGCAGCGTTCCCGGGTTATCGAACACCGGGGAGCTGTTTTTT
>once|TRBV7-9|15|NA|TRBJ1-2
CASSFAYRVGYGYTF
TGTGCCAGCAGCTTCGCCTACAGGGTCGGCTATGGCTACACCTTC
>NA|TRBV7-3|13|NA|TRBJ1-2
CASSLPPDYGYTF
TGTGCCAGCAGCTTACCCCCTGACTATGGCTACACCTTC
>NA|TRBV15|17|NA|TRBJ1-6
CATSREYGSYYNSPLHF
TGTGCCACCAGCAGAGAATATGGGAGCTACTATAATTCACCCCTCCACTTT
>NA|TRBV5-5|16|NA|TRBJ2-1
CASSFRPGLASDEQFF
TGTGCCAGCAGCTTCCGTCCGGGACTGGCCTCGGATGAGCAGTTCTTC
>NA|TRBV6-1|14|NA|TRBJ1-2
CASSERRENYGYTF
TGTGCCAGCAGTGAACGACGGGAAAACTATGGCTACACCTTC
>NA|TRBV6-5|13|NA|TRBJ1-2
CATLGGANYGYTF
TGTGCCACCCTCGGGGGGGCTAACTATGGCTACACCTTC
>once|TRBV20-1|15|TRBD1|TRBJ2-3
CSASGGTGRTDTQYF
TGCAGTGCTAGTGGCGGGACAGGGCGCACAGATACGCAGTATTTT
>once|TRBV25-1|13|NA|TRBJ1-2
CASSAGGDYGYTF
TGTGCCAGCAGTGCGGGGGGGGACTATGGCTACACCTTC
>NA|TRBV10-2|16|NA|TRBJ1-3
CASSDGPGISGNTIYF
TGCGCCAGCAGTGATGGTCCGGGGATCTCTGGAAACACCATATATTTT
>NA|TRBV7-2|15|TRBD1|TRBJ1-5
CASSLAGQYNQPQHF
TGTGCCAGCAGCTTAGCGGGACAGTACAATCAGCCCCAGCATTTT
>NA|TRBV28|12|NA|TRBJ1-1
CASSPRWMEAFF
TGTGCCAGCAGCCCGAGGTGGATGGAAGCTTTCTTT
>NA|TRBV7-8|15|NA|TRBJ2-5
CASSPLGGLKETQYF
TGTGCCAGCAGCCCCCTGGGAGGCCTAAAAGAGACCCAGTACTTC
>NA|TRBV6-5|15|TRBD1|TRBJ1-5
CASSQTGKRNQPQHF
TGTGCCAGCAGCCAGACAGGGAAGCGAAATCAGCCCCAGCATTTT
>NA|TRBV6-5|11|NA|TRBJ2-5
CASRSRGTQYF
TGTGCCAGCAGATCCCGAGGGACCCAGTACTTC
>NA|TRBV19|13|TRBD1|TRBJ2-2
CASTETGAGELFF
TGTGCCAGTACCGAAACAGGGGCCGGGGAGCTGTTTTTT
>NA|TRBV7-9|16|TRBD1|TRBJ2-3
CASSPWTGGGTDTQYF
TGTGCCAGCAGCCCCTGGACAGGGGGCGGTACAGATACGCAGTATTTT
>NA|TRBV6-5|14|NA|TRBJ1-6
CASRGASYNSPLHF
TGTGCCAGCCGGGGGGCTTCCTATAATTCACCCCTCCACTTT
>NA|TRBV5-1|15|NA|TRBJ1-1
CASQPVTDLNTEAFF
TGCGCCAGCCAACCCGTAACAGATTTGAACACTGAAGCTTTCTTT
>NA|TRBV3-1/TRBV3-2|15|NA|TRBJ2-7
CASSTRTDITYEQYF
TGTGCCAGCAGCACCCGGACAGATATAACCTACGAGCAGTACTTC
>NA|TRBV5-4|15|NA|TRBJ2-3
CASSSGHLLGDTQYF
TGTGCCAGCAGCTCGGGACACCTATTAGGGGATACGCAGTATTTT
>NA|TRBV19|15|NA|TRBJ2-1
CASSIRLGPVNEQFF
TGTGCCAGTAGTATACGGCTAGGCCCCGTCAATGAGCAGTTCTTC
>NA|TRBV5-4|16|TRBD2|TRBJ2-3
CASSQPGLAGGDTQYF
TGTGCCAGCAGCCAACCCGGACTAGCGGGGGGGGATACGCAGTATTTT
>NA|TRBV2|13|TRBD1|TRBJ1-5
CASSRDRGQPQHF
TGTGCCAGCAGTAGAGACAGGGGCCAGCCCCAGCATTTT
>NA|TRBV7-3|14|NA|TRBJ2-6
CASRRGSGANVLTF
TGTGCCAGCAGGAGGGGGTCTGGGGCCAACGTCCTGACTTTC
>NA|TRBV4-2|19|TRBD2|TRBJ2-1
CASSQDLSGGVVRRNEQFF
TGTGCCAGCAGCCAAGATCTCAGCGGGGGGGTAGTAAGAAGGAATGAGCAGTTCTTC
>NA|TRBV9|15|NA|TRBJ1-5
CASSERSTGDQPQHF
TGTGCCAGCAGCGAGAGATCGACGGGTGATCAGCCCCAGCATTTT
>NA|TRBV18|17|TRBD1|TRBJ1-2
CASSPPGGRTGGKGYTF
TGTGCCAGCTCACCACCGGGGGGCCGGACAGGGGGCAAAGGCTACACCTTC
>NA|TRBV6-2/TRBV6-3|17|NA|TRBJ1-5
CASSYSSWGGGNQPQHF
TGTGCCAGCAGTTACTCGAGTTGGGGGGGTGGCAATCAGCCCCAGCATTTT
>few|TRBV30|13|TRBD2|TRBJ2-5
CAWSVRLAETQYF
TGTGCCTGGAGTGTACGACTAGCTGAGACCCAGTACTTC
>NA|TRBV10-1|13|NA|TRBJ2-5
CASSGGKKETQYF
TGCGCCAGCAGTGGAGGCAAAAAAGAGACCCAGTACTTC